The entry below describes one T cell receptor (beta chain). Its antigen is unidentified. CDR3 length: 17 residues. The V gene end was trimmed by 3 bases and the J gene end by 6 bases; junction bases not matched to a gene: 15. CDR1 SGHNT and CDR2 YYREEE come from the germline V gene (reference sequence). The data are from a study of early stage breast cancer tumors. Study observations and caveats: Blood repertoires resembled normal breast more than tumor.

Measured with immunoSEQ multiplex PCR; TCRdb has only the in-frame clones, and not every one. The sample carries roughly 1,500 clones, approximately 80% recorded once. This receptor was obtained from a person aged 45 to 60 with breast cancer. Specimen: normal breast tissue next to the tumor. The chain carries TRBV5-4 and TRBJ1-2; TRBD1 matches at 9 bases. The CDR3 loop reads CASSSPGTGNRLDGYTF. The CDR3 DNA follows: TGTGCCAGCAGCTCTCCCGGGACAGGGAACAGATTGGATGGCTACACCTTC.